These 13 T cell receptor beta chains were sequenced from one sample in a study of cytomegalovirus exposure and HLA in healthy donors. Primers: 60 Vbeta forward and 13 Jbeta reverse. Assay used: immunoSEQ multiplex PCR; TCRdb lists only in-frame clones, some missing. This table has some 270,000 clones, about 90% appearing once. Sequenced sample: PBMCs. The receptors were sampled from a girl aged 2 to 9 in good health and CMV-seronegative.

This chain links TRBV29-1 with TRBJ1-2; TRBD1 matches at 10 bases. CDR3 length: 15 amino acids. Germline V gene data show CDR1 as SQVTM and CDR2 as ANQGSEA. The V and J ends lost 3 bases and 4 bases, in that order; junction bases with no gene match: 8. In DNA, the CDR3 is TGCAGCGTTGATTTGACAGGGGGCATTGGCTATGGCTACACCTTC. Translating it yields CSVDLTGGIGYGYTF. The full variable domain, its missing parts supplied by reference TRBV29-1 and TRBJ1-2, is SAVISQKPSRDICQRGTSLTIQCQVDSQVTMMFWYRQQPGQSLTLIATANQGSEATYESGFVIDKFPISRPNLTFSTLTVSNMSPEDSSIYLCSVDLTGGIGYGYTFGSGTRLTVV.

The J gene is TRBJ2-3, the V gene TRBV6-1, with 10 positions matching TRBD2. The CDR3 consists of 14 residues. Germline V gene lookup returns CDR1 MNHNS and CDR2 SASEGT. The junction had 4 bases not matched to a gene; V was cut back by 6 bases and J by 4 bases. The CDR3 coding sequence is TGTGCCAGCAGGTTGAGCGGGGGGGCAGATACGCAGTATTTT. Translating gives CASRLSGGADTQYF.

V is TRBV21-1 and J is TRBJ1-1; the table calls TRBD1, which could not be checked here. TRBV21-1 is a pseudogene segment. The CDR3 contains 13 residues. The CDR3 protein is CASRNEGETEAFF. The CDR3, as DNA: TGTGCCAGCAGAAACGAGGGGGAAACTGAAGCTTTCTTT.

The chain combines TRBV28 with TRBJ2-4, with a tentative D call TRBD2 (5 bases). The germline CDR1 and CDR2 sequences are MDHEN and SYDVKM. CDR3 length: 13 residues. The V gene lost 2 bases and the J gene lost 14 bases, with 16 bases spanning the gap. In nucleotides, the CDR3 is TGTGCCAGCAGTTTAGGAGGTCAGTCCGGGGAGTACTTC. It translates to CASSLGGQSGEYF.

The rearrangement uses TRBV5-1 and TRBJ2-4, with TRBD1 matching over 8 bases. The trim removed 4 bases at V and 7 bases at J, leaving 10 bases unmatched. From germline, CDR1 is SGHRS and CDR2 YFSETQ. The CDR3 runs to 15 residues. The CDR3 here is CASSPIGRQGNIQYF. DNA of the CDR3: TGCGCCAGCAGCCCAATCGGTAGACAGGGGAACATTCAGTACTTC.

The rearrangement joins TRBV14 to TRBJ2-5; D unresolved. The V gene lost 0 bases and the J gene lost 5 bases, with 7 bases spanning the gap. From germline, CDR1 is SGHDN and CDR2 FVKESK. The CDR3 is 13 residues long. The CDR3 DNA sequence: TGTGCCAGCAGCCAAGAGAGGCGGGAGACCCAGTACTTC. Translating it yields CASSQERRETQYF.

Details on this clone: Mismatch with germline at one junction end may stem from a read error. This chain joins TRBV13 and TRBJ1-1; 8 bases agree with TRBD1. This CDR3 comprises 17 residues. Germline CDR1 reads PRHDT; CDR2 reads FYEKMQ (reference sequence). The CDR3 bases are TGTGCCAGCAGCCTAGGCCCAGGGGGCAGGGGGAACACTGAAGCTTTCTTT. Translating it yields CASSLGPGGRGNTEAFF.

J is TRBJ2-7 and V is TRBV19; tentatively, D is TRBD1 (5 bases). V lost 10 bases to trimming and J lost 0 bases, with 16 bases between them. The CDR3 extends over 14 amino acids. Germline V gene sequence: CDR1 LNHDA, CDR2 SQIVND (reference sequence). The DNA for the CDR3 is TGTGCCACCGGATGGGGCAGGGACTCCTACGAGCAGTACTTC. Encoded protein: CATGWGRDSYEQYF.

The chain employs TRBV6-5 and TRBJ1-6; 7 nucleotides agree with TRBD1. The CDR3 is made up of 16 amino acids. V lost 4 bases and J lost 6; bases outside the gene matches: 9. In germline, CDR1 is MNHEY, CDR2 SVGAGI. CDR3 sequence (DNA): TGTGCCAGCAGTTCCCCATCGGGACAGCTTAATTCACCCCTCCACTTT. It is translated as CASSSPSGQLNSPLHF.

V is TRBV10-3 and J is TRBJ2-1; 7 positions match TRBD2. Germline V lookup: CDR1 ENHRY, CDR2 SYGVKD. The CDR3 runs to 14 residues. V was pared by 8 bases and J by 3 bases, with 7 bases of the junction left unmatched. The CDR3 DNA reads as TGTGCCATCTCGGGGGGAATGGACTACAATGAGCAGTTCTTC. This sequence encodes CAISGGMDYNEQFF.

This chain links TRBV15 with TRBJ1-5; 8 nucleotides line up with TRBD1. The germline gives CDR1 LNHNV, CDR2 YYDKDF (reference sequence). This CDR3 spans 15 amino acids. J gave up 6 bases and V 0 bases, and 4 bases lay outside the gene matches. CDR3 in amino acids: CATSRDRGRSQPQHF. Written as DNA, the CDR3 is TGTGCCACCAGCAGAGACAGGGGGCGAAGTCAGCCCCAGCATTTT.

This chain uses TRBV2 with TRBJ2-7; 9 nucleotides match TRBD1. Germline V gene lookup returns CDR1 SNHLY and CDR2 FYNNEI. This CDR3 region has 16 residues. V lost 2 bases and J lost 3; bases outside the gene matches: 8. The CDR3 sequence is CASSERGGTGIYEQYF. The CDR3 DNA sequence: TGTGCCAGCAGTGAAAGGGGTGGGACAGGGATCTACGAGCAGTACTTC.

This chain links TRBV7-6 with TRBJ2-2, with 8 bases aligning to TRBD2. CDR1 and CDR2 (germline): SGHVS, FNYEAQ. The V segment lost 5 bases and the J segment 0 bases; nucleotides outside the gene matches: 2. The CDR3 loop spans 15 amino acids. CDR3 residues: CASSLSGTNTGELFF. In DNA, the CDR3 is TGTGCCAGCAGCCTTAGCGGGACGAACACCGGGGAGCTGTTTTTT.